Listed below are T cell receptor beta chains from one sample, sequenced in a study of shared clonotypes between healthy human individuals. TCRdb's table, derived via immunoSEQ multiplex PCR, lists solely in-frame clones and lacks some. The repertoire holds approximately 2.1 million clones, with 93% as singletons. The specimen sequenced was naive CD4+ T cells from PBMCs. All receptors come from a man younger than 35 in good health. Some clones in this sample may be carry-over from other donors' samples. The CDR3 runs from the conserved cysteine through the conserved F or W. Fields, in order: CDR3 DNA, CDR3 protein, clone size, V gene, D gene, J gene. A D gene is named only where the DNA matches it firmly. Clone sizes are given selectively: once, few, many, or a class where the clone is expanded.

cdr3_nt: TGTGCCAGCAGTTACTCGTACGGACTTAACTATGGCTACACCTTC; cdr3_aa: CASSYSYGLNYGYTF; clone_size: -; v_call: TRBV6-6; d_call: -; j_call: TRBJ1-2
cdr3_nt: TGCAGCGTGGCGTTTGTCCGCAACTCGGACACCATATATTTT; cdr3_aa: CSVAFVRNSDTIYF; clone_size: -; v_call: TRBV29-1; d_call: -; j_call: TRBJ1-3
cdr3_nt: TGTGCCAGCAGCAACCAGGGGGCCTTGTCCACTGAAGCTTTCTTT; cdr3_aa: CASSNQGALSTEAFF; clone_size: -; v_call: TRBV7-6; d_call: TRBD1; j_call: TRBJ1-1
cdr3_nt: TGCGCCAGCAGCTTGTTTGGACAGGGAGATGAAAAACTGTTTTTT; cdr3_aa: CASSLFGQGDEKLFF; clone_size: -; v_call: TRBV5-1; d_call: TRBD1; j_call: TRBJ1-4
cdr3_nt: TGCGCCAGCAGCTTGGGTTTAGCGGAGAGCACAGATACGCAGTATTTT; cdr3_aa: CASSLGLAESTDTQYF; clone_size: -; v_call: TRBV5-1; d_call: -; j_call: TRBJ2-3
cdr3_nt: TGCAGCGTTGCTAAGAACACTGAAGCTTTCTTT; cdr3_aa: CSVAKNTEAFF; clone_size: few; v_call: TRBV29-1; d_call: -; j_call: TRBJ1-1
cdr3_nt: TGTGCCACCAGCAGAGATTTAGTGGAGGCCGAGCAGTACTTC; cdr3_aa: CATSRDLVEAEQYF; clone_size: -; v_call: TRBV15; d_call: -; j_call: TRBJ2-7
cdr3_nt: TGCGCCAGCAGCCAAGTGGGGGGACAGGGTTACGAGCAGTACTTC; cdr3_aa: CASSQVGGQGYEQYF; clone_size: -; v_call: TRBV4-3; d_call: TRBD1; j_call: TRBJ2-7
cdr3_nt: TGCGCCAGCAGCTTGTTGTCAGGCTACGAGCAGTACTTC; cdr3_aa: CASSLLSGYEQYF; clone_size: -; v_call: TRBV5-1; d_call: -; j_call: TRBJ2-7
cdr3_nt: TGTGCCAGCAGCTTAGTCTTGCCGACTAGCGGGGGACCGTGGGAGCAGTACTTC; cdr3_aa: CASSLVLPTSGGPWEQYF; clone_size: -; v_call: TRBV7-6; d_call: TRBD2; j_call: TRBJ2-7
cdr3_nt: TGTGCCAGCAGCTTACGTACTAGCGGGAGCTCCTACAATGAGCAGTTCTTC; cdr3_aa: CASSLRTSGSSYNEQFF; clone_size: -; v_call: TRBV13; d_call: TRBD2; j_call: TRBJ2-1
cdr3_nt: TGTGCCAGCAGTCCTTACAATGAGCAGTTCTTC; cdr3_aa: CASSPYNEQFF; clone_size: -; v_call: TRBV6-6; d_call: -; j_call: TRBJ2-1
cdr3_nt: TGTGCCAGCAGCGTAGCGGCTAGCGGCTCCTACGAGCAGTACTTC; cdr3_aa: CASSVAASGSYEQYF; clone_size: -; v_call: TRBV9; d_call: TRBD2; j_call: TRBJ2-7
cdr3_nt: TGTGCCATCAGTGTGTCCTCTGACAGGGTTGAAGCTTTCTTT; cdr3_aa: CAISVSSDRVEAFF; clone_size: -; v_call: TRBV10-3; d_call: TRBD1; j_call: TRBJ1-1
cdr3_nt: TGTGCCAGCAGCCCGACTGGCACAGATACGCAGTATTTT; cdr3_aa: CASSPTGTDTQYF; clone_size: -; v_call: TRBV6-6; d_call: -; j_call: TRBJ2-3
cdr3_nt: TGTGCCGTACTCTCTGGAAACACCATATATTTT; cdr3_aa: CAVLSGNTIYF; clone_size: -; v_call: TRBV6-5; d_call: -; j_call: TRBJ1-3
cdr3_nt: TGTGCCAGCAGTGAAGCGTCGTCCTCCTATGGCTACACCTTC; cdr3_aa: CASSEASSSYGYTF; clone_size: -; v_call: TRBV6-1; d_call: -; j_call: TRBJ1-2
cdr3_nt: TGCGCCAGCAGCCAGCTCAAAGGACTAGCGGGAATTCAAAACTACGGGCAGTACTTC; cdr3_aa: CASSQLKGLAGIQNYGQYF; clone_size: -; v_call: TRBV4-1; d_call: TRBD2; j_call: TRBJ2-7
cdr3_nt: TGTGCCAGCAGCCAAGTTCCCGGGAGCACTGAAGCTTTCTTT; cdr3_aa: CASSQVPGSTEAFF; clone_size: -; v_call: TRBV7-9; d_call: -; j_call: TRBJ1-1
cdr3_nt: TGCGCCAGCAGCTGGCCGGGAGGGAACACCGGGGAGCTGTTTTTT; cdr3_aa: CASSWPGGNTGELFF; clone_size: -; v_call: TRBV5-1; d_call: TRBD2; j_call: TRBJ2-2
cdr3_nt: TGTGCCAGCAGCTTGGACGGGGTGCCCTACGAGCAGTACTTC; cdr3_aa: CASSLDGVPYEQYF; clone_size: -; v_call: TRBV5-5; d_call: -; j_call: TRBJ2-7
cdr3_nt: TGTGCCAGCAGCGGACGAAGGAGGAATACGCAGTATTTT; cdr3_aa: CASSGRRRNTQYF; clone_size: -; v_call: TRBV7-8; d_call: -; j_call: TRBJ2-3
cdr3_nt: TGTGCCAGCAGCTTAGAGGGGGCCCCCTACGAGCAGTACTTC; cdr3_aa: CASSLEGAPYEQYF; clone_size: -; v_call: TRBV7-2; d_call: TRBD1; j_call: TRBJ2-7
cdr3_nt: TGTGCCAGCAGCTTTGGCCCTGCGGCGACTGAAGCTTTCTTT; cdr3_aa: CASSFGPAATEAFF; clone_size: -; v_call: TRBV9; d_call: -; j_call: TRBJ1-1
cdr3_nt: TGTGCCAGTAACCCCGCAGACAGGGGTCGAGGAAAACTGTTTTTT; cdr3_aa: CASNPADRGRGKLFF; clone_size: -; v_call: TRBV19; d_call: TRBD1; j_call: TRBJ1-4
cdr3_nt: TGTGCCAGCAGTTTAGGGGACAGAGCTACCGGGGAGCTGTTTTTT; cdr3_aa: CASSLGDRATGELFF; clone_size: -; v_call: TRBV28; d_call: TRBD1; j_call: TRBJ2-2
cdr3_nt: TGTGCCAGCAGCTTAACCGCACAGTATGGCTACACCTTC; cdr3_aa: CASSLTAQYGYTF; clone_size: -; v_call: TRBV11-1; d_call: -; j_call: TRBJ1-2
cdr3_nt: TGTGCCAGCTCCACACCGGAGAGTAGCGGGAGCTCCTACGAGCAGTACTTC; cdr3_aa: CASSTPESSGSSYEQYF; clone_size: -; v_call: TRBV18; d_call: TRBD2; j_call: TRBJ2-7
cdr3_nt: TGTGCCTGGTCGATCTTTGCGGGGGGCTACGAGCAGTACTTC; cdr3_aa: CAWSIFAGGYEQYF; clone_size: -; v_call: TRBV30; d_call: TRBD2; j_call: TRBJ2-7
cdr3_nt: TGTGCCAGCAGCGCATCTAACTATGGCTACACCTTC; cdr3_aa: CASSASNYGYTF; clone_size: -; v_call: TRBV9; d_call: -; j_call: TRBJ1-2
cdr3_nt: TGTGCCAGCACCGTCAAGGGGTCACGGAACACTGAAGCTTTCTTT; cdr3_aa: CASTVKGSRNTEAFF; clone_size: once; v_call: TRBV7-2; d_call: -; j_call: TRBJ1-1
cdr3_nt: TGTGCCAGCAGCTCTAGCACCTGGCTAGCCGGGGGTGAGCAGTTCTTC; cdr3_aa: CASSSSTWLAGGEQFF; clone_size: few; v_call: TRBV7-2; d_call: -; j_call: TRBJ2-1
cdr3_nt: TGTGCCAGCAGTTTGGGGGGACAGGGGACCGCGTTTCTCTACGAGCAGTACTTC; cdr3_aa: CASSLGGQGTAFLYEQYF; clone_size: -; v_call: TRBV27; d_call: TRBD1; j_call: TRBJ2-7
cdr3_nt: TGTGCCAGCAGAGCGACTAGTTCCCCAGATACGCAGTATTTT; cdr3_aa: CASRATSSPDTQYF; clone_size: -; v_call: TRBV6-5; d_call: -; j_call: TRBJ2-3
cdr3_nt: TGTGCCAGCAGCTTAAGTTCGGGGGCCCAAGAGACCCAGTACTTC; cdr3_aa: CASSLSSGAQETQYF; clone_size: -; v_call: TRBV7-2; d_call: -; j_call: TRBJ2-5
cdr3_nt: TGTGCCTGGAGTGTACGGAGCCATTCCCTAAATTCACCCCTCCACTTT; cdr3_aa: CAWSVRSHSLNSPLHF; clone_size: -; v_call: TRBV30; d_call: -; j_call: TRBJ1-6
cdr3_nt: TGTGCCAGCAGTTCAAAGCCGGGACAGGAGGCTAGCAATCAGCCCCAGCATTTT; cdr3_aa: CASSSKPGQEASNQPQHF; clone_size: -; v_call: TRBV2; d_call: TRBD1; j_call: TRBJ1-5
cdr3_nt: TGTGCCAGCAGCGCGCGGGACAGGGGGCAGACTGAAGCTTTCTTT; cdr3_aa: CASSARDRGQTEAFF; clone_size: -; v_call: TRBV7-2; d_call: TRBD1; j_call: TRBJ1-1
cdr3_nt: TGTGCCAGCAGTGATATGTTTGGGGGCAGGGAAGAGACCCAGTACTTC; cdr3_aa: CASSDMFGGREETQYF; clone_size: -; v_call: TRBV6-1; d_call: -; j_call: TRBJ2-5
cdr3_nt: TGCGCCAGCAGCTCGGACAGATCCTACGAGCAGTACTTC; cdr3_aa: CASSSDRSYEQYF; clone_size: -; v_call: TRBV5-1; d_call: -; j_call: TRBJ2-7
cdr3_nt: TGTGCCAGCAAGGAGGGTCGGGGCTCTGGGGCCAACGTCCTGACTTTC; cdr3_aa: CASKEGRGSGANVLTF; clone_size: -; v_call: TRBV2; d_call: -; j_call: TRBJ2-6
cdr3_nt: TGTGCCAGCAGTTTAGGGTTGCGGGTGGGACCCCAGGAGTACTTC; cdr3_aa: CASSLGLRVGPQEYF; clone_size: -; v_call: TRBV28; d_call: -; j_call: TRBJ2-7
cdr3_nt: TGTGCCAGCAGTTACGGACCCTACAATGAGCAGTTCTTC; cdr3_aa: CASSYGPYNEQFF; clone_size: -; v_call: TRBV9; d_call: -; j_call: TRBJ2-1
cdr3_nt: TGTGCCAGCAGCCAAGATGGTACAGCGGGGAAGGAGCAGTACTTC; cdr3_aa: CASSQDGTAGKEQYF; clone_size: -; v_call: TRBV4-2; d_call: TRBD2; j_call: TRBJ2-7
cdr3_nt: TGTGCCAGAGAGGACAGTCCGTTATTCGGAGCTTTCTTT; cdr3_aa: CAREDSPLFGAFF; clone_size: -; v_call: TRBV21-1; d_call: -; j_call: TRBJ1-1
cdr3_nt: TGTGCCAGCACCTCGGGGGACAGCCTTTACAATGAGCAGTTCTTC; cdr3_aa: CASTSGDSLYNEQFF; clone_size: -; v_call: TRBV7-2; d_call: -; j_call: TRBJ2-1
cdr3_nt: TGTGCCAGCAGTGAAGCGCTTCGGGGCGAAAAACTGTTTTTT; cdr3_aa: CASSEALRGEKLFF; clone_size: -; v_call: TRBV2; d_call: -; j_call: TRBJ1-4
cdr3_nt: TGTGCCAGCAGACGAGGACAGGGTGCCTTTAGCAATCAGCCCCAGCATTTT; cdr3_aa: CASRRGQGAFSNQPQHF; clone_size: -; v_call: TRBV28; d_call: TRBD1; j_call: TRBJ1-5
cdr3_nt: TGTGCCAGCAGCTCGTGGAACAGGGACTATGGCTACACCTTC; cdr3_aa: CASSSWNRDYGYTF; clone_size: once; v_call: TRBV5-6; d_call: -; j_call: TRBJ1-2
cdr3_nt: TGTGCCAGTAGTATAGGGTACCGGGACTACAATGAGCAGTTCTTC; cdr3_aa: CASSIGYRDYNEQFF; clone_size: -; v_call: TRBV19; d_call: -; j_call: TRBJ2-1
cdr3_nt: TGTGCCAGCTCACCCGACAGGGGGCTTGGCTACACCTTC; cdr3_aa: CASSPDRGLGYTF; clone_size: -; v_call: TRBV18; d_call: TRBD1; j_call: TRBJ1-2
cdr3_nt: TGTGCCACCTCCTGGACACGTTCGTACGGGGAGCTGTTTTTT; cdr3_aa: CATSWTRSYGELFF; clone_size: -; v_call: TRBV15; d_call: -; j_call: TRBJ2-2
cdr3_nt: TGTGCCAGCAGTTCGGGACATCGGGGAGAGACCCAGTACTTC; cdr3_aa: CASSSGHRGETQYF; clone_size: -; v_call: TRBV6-5; d_call: -; j_call: TRBJ2-5
cdr3_nt: TGTGCCAGCAGTTTGGGCGGGGGGATGAACACTGAAGCTTTCTTT; cdr3_aa: CASSLGGGMNTEAFF; clone_size: -; v_call: TRBV28; d_call: -; j_call: TRBJ1-1